The sequence of this T cell receptor beta chain was determined in a study of T cells after somatic rescue of genetic block. The CDR3 contains 12 residues. V was trimmed by 0 bases and J by 4 bases, leaving 4 bases between them. Germline CDR1 and CDR2: SGHDT and YYEEEE. Here immunoSEQ multiplex PCR was the method, and the copy in TCRdb shows in-frame clones only, minus some. The sample lists roughly 110,000 clones, around nine tenths occurring once. The source is a woman between 18 and 29 years old. Sequencing used peripheral blood mononuclear cells (PBMCs). V is TRBV5-6 and J is TRBJ1-1; D uncertain. The CDR3 sequence: CASSLASTEAFF. DNA for the CDR3: TGTGCCAGCAGCTTGGCAAGCACTGAAGCTTTCTTT. The full variable domain, its missing parts supplied by reference TRBV5-6 and TRBJ1-1, is DAGVTQSPTHLIKTRGQQVTLRCSPKSGHDTVSWYQQALGQGPQFIFQYYEEEERQRGNFPDRFSGHQFPNYSSELNVNALLLGDSALYLCASSLASTEAFFGQGTRLTVV.